This T cell receptor (beta chain) was recovered during a study of cytomegalovirus exposure and HLA in healthy donors. Libraries were prepared by immunoSEQ multiplex PCR; TCRdb keeps only in-frame clonotypes and omits some of them. The profile shows some 290,000 clones, 88% of them singletons. The donors formed part of the approximately 110-subject validation cohort, distinct from the approximately 670-subject first cohort. The CDR3 consists of 16 residues. Germline V gives CDR1 SGHVS, CDR2 FNYEAQ. Trimming stripped 5 bases from V and 3 bases from J, with 20 bases between. The sequence was obtained from a man aged 25 to 40 in good health and CMV-seronegative. The gene calls are TRBV7-6 and TRBJ2-7, with D perhaps TRBD2 (6 bases). What was sequenced was PBMCs. The CDR3 protein is CASSPRSGTLSYEQYF. The CDR3 DNA follows: TGTGCCAGCAGCCCCAGATCCGGGACTTTAAGCTACGAGCAGTACTTC.